This T cell receptor beta chain was identified in a study of blood T cell repertoires in COVID-19. Study-wide context: Samples came from the United States, Italy and Spain, spanning acute and convalescent COVID-19. T cells, B-cell-depleted T cells, or PBMCs supplied cDNA or gDNA.

The CDR3 loop spans 16 amino acids. V shed 2 bases, J shed 0 bases, and the junction held 7 bases outside the gene matches. This clone has a single count. As processed by the authors: By means of reference gene primer amplification, nucleated cell counts were estimated. Libraries were prepared by immunoSEQ multiplex PCR; TCRdb keeps only in-frame clonotypes and omits some of them. Clone size and the V and J calls come from that table; the DNA yielded D and trimming. The repertoire has roughly 200,000 clones, around 88% of them found once; the top ten carry roughly 8.8%. V is TRBV23-1 and J is TRBJ2-7; 7 bases match TRBD1. TRBV23-1 is marked as an open reading frame, function uncertain. This TCR was sampled from a middle-aged man with active or convalescent COVID-19. The material sequenced was peripheral blood. The CDR3 loop reads CASSQVDRPSSYEQYF. CDR3 nucleotide sequence: TGCGCCAGCAGTCAAGTGGACAGGCCAAGCTCCTACGAGCAGTACTTC.